These 3 T cell receptor beta chains were all obtained from the same sample, sequenced in a study of beta chain features in type 1 diabetes. Isolated RNA was reverse transcribed in full, so expressed TCRB transcripts were sequenced. Assay: immunoSEQ multiplex PCR; the TCRdb copy retains only in-frame clones and omits some. Counted here are under 950,000 clones, 17% occurring once; the ten biggest clones make up around 0.02%. Sample: naive CD4+ T cells from blood. The receptors derive from a young woman in good health.

This clone was seen a few times. J is TRBJ2-7 and V is TRBV21-1. TRBV21-1 is labeled a pseudogene. The CDR3 totals 18 residues. The chain's CDR3 is CASSKEKCRKGDSYEQYF. In DNA, the CDR3 is TGTGCCAGCAGCAAAGAAAAGTGTAGAAAGGGTGACTCCTACGAGCAGTACTTC.

This clone was counted once. The chain joins TRBV5-4 to TRBJ1-5; D is unclear. The germline gives CDR1 SGHNT, CDR2 YYREEE (reference sequence). This CDR3 comprises 14 residues. V was trimmed by 0 bases and J by 6 bases, leaving 10 bases between them. Here the CDR3 DNA reads TGTGCCAGCAGCTTGGATGGAAACGGTCAGCCCCAGCATTTT. Translated: CASSLDGNGQPQHF.

The rearrangement links TRBV5-4 to TRBJ1-1; 11 nucleotides match TRBD1. This CDR3 is built from 15 residues. Germline values: CDR1 SGHNT, CDR2 YYREEE (reference sequence). The ends lost 5 bases at V and 5 bases at J; junction bases unmatched: 8. CDR3 region: CASSPGQGAITEAFF. The CDR3 DNA reads as TGTGCCAGCAGTCCCGGACAGGGGGCGATAACTGAAGCTTTCTTT.